Listed here are 10 T cell receptor beta chains from one sample, sequenced in a study of blood T cell repertoires in COVID-19. Assay used: immunoSEQ multiplex PCR; TCRdb lists only in-frame clones, some missing. The sample yields over 250,000 clones, about 85% seen once. The material sequenced was peripheral blood. The source is a man in his sixties who had recovered from COVID-19.

This clone showed up just a few times. The chain couples TRBV2 to TRBJ1-6; 7 positions agree with TRBD1. CDR1 is SNHLY, CDR2 FYNNEI, per germline. The CDR3 extends over 14 amino acids. J lost 5 bases, V lost 4 bases, and 2 bases had no gene match. The CDR3, as DNA: TGTGCCAGCAGTGCAGGGGGTAATAATTCACCCCTCCACTTT. Translating gives CASSAGGNNSPLHF.

This clone was observed a handful of times. The rearrangement links TRBV9 to TRBJ2-5, with 10 bases matching TRBD2. J lost 5 bases, V lost 2 bases, and 3 bases had no gene match. Germline loops: CDR1 SGDLS, CDR2 YYNGEE. The CDR3 spans 14 residues. In DNA, the CDR3 is TGTGCCAGCAGCGTTAGCGGGGGGTCGGAGACCCAGTACTTC. It specifies CASSVSGGSETQYF.

The chain carries TRBV29-1 and TRBJ1-3; TRBD1 matches at 9 bases. Germline lookup yields CDR1 SQVTM and CDR2 ANQGSEA. This CDR3 is 20 amino acids long. Losses at the gene ends were 4 bases for V and 0 bases for J; bases not matched to a gene: 19. CDR3 bases: TGCAGCGTTGGGGGAACCGGGACAGGGTACCCCCCTCTCTCTGGAAACACCATATATTTT. Translating it yields CSVGGTGTGYPPLSGNTIYF.

J is TRBJ2-1 and V is TRBV7-2; 8 positions agree with TRBD2. V trimming: 3 bases; J trimming: 8 bases; junction bases outside the gene matches: 9. CDR3 size: 15 residues. Germline CDR1 is SGHTA and CDR2 is FQGNSA. The DNA for the CDR3 is TGTGCCAGCAGCTTCGAGATCGCGGGGGGTTATGAGCAGTTCTTC. Translated, it gives CASSFEIAGGYEQFF.

This clone was observed a single time. V and J are TRBV6-5 and TRBJ1-6; D might be TRBD1 (5 bases). The germline V and J ends were trimmed by 7 bases and 7 bases, with 17 bases remaining between them. The CDR3 is 15 amino acids. CDR1 is MNHEY, CDR2 SVGAGI, per germline. The CDR3 is CASTGGKMRNSPLHF. The CDR3 bases are TGTGCCAGCACCGGGGGGAAAATGAGGAATTCACCCCTCCACTTT.

The CDR3: CATSDPLAGGPNEQFF. The DNA for the CDR3 is TGTGCCACCAGTGATCCTCTAGCGGGGGGGCCCAATGAGCAGTTCTTC. The rearrangement links TRBV24-1 to TRBJ2-1, with 12 bases lining up with TRBD2. Looked up from germline, CDR1 is KGHDR and CDR2 is SFDVKD. V gave up 3 bases and J gave up 6 bases; unmatched junction bases: 5. The CDR3 is 16 amino acids.

V usage is TRBV5-1 and J usage is TRBJ1-2; 8 positions agree with TRBD1. This CDR3 has 12 residues. CDR1 and CDR2 from the germline V gene are SGHRS and YFSETQ. V was pared by 4 bases and J by 9 bases, with 5 bases of the junction left unmatched. The CDR3 spells CASSTDRGSYTF. The CDR3 DNA sequence: TGCGCCAGCAGCACCGACAGGGGTAGCTACACCTTC.

The chain carries TRBV6-5 and TRBJ2-2; tentative D call: TRBD1 (7 bases). Trimming left V 6 bases short and J 4 bases short, with 15 bases between. Germline V lookup: CDR1 MNHEY, CDR2 SVGAGI. The CDR3 spans 15 residues. CDR3 sequence reads: CASSPQGRSTGELFF. CDR3 sequence (DNA): TGTGCCAGCAGCCCACAGGGGAGGAGCACCGGGGAGCTGTTTTTT.

This clone was observed a single time. The CDR3 DNA reads as TGTGCCAGCAGCCAAGATCGCAGGGGGACTCAAGGCTACACCTTC. Its translation: CASSQDRRGTQGYTF. The chain couples TRBV14 to TRBJ1-2; 7 positions match TRBD1. Germline values: CDR1 SGHDN, CDR2 FVKESK. This CDR3 spans 15 amino acids. Trimming cost V 0 bases and J 8 bases; bases outside gene matches: 9.

This clone was seen just once. The chain recombines TRBV14 with TRBJ2-5, with D maybe TRBD2 (6 bases). The CDR3 runs 13 residues. Germline assignment: CDR1 SGHDN and CDR2 FVKESK. The chain's CDR3 is CTVAGYWWETQYF. CDR3 bases: TGTACGGTGGCGGGGTATTGGTGGGAGACCCAGTACTTC.